A single sample is the source of the 25 T cell receptor beta chains below, sequenced in a study of cytomegalovirus exposure and HLA in healthy donors. PCR involved 60 Vbeta and 13 Jbeta primers. Generated by immunoSEQ multiplex PCR, the TCRdb table keeps only in-frame clones and is missing some. The sample records around 200,000 clones, 70% to 90% being singletons. Sequenced material: PBMCs. The receptors were sampled from a woman between 50 and 59 years old in good health and CMV-seronegative.

This rearrangement joins TRBV6-1 to TRBJ1-4; 9 positions agree with TRBD1. CDR1 MNHNS and CDR2 SASEGT come from the germline V gene. This CDR3 region has 15 residues. The V and J ends lost 0 bases and 8 bases, in that order; junction bases with no gene match: 4. The CDR3 is CASSEAMGTGEKLFF. The CDR3, as DNA: TGTGCCAGCAGTGAAGCGATGGGGACAGGGGAAAAACTGTTTTTT.

Concerning this clone: The sample contains more than one DNA sequence encoding this CDR3. The V gene is TRBV6-1, the J gene TRBJ2-1; D might be TRBD2 (6 bases). The CDR3 has 15 amino acids. V was pared by 2 bases and J by 2 bases, with 10 bases between. Germline values: CDR1 MNHNS, CDR2 SASEGT. CDR3 sequence reads: CASSERGEAYNEQFF. The CDR3 DNA sequence: TGTGCCAGCAGTGAAAGAGGGGAGGCCTACAATGAGCAGTTCTTC.

The CDR3 region has the DNA TGTGCCAGCAGTTACAACCGGGACAGGTCCTCCTACGAGCAGTACTTC. The encoded protein is CASSYNRDRSSYEQYF. The V gene is TRBV6-5, the J gene TRBJ2-7; the match to TRBD1 covers 8 bases. This CDR3 comprises 16 residues. With 2 bases clipped from V and 0 bases from J, the junction kept 6 bases outside the gene matches. Germline CDR1 and CDR2: MNHEY and SVGAGI.

This clone was seen a handful of times. The chain employs TRBV5-4 and TRBJ1-1, with D possibly matching TRBD1 (5 bases). Germline V gene lookup returns CDR1 SGHNT and CDR2 YYREEE (reference sequence). V was pared by 7 bases and J by 5 bases, with 12 bases between. The CDR3 length is 12 residues. The chain's CDR3 is CASRDGGTEAFF. The CDR3 DNA follows: TGTGCCAGCCGCGATGGGGGGACTGAAGCTTTCTTT.

The chain employs TRBV15 and TRBJ2-1; weak D call: TRBD2 (6 bases). The CDR3 covers 17 residues. V was pared by 0 bases and J by 0 bases, with 12 bases between. The V gene's germline CDR1 is LNHNV and CDR2 YYDKDF (reference sequence). CDR3 residues: CATSRDLAGSSYNEQFF. CDR3 coding DNA: TGTGCCACCAGCAGAGATTTAGCCGGGAGCTCCTACAATGAGCAGTTCTTC. Full variable domain (remainder filled in from reference TRBV15 and TRBJ2-1): DAMVIQNPRYQVTQFGKPVTLSCSQTLNHNVMYWYQQKSSQAPKLLFHYYDKDFNNEADTPDNFQSRRPNTSFCFLDIRSPGLGDTAMYLCATSRDLAGSSYNEQFFGPGTRLTVL.

The genes are TRBV27 and TRBJ1-2; no definite D call. The germline CDR1 and CDR2 sequences are MNHEY and SMNVEV (reference sequence). Trimming took off 6 bases at V and 5 bases at J, with 16 bases between the two ends. The CDR3 runs to 14 residues. The CDR3 loop reads CASSPGSSGYGYTF. The DNA of the CDR3 is TGTGCCAGCAGCCCGGGGAGCTCGGGATATGGCTACACCTTC.

The rearrangement uses TRBV9 and TRBJ2-5, with 8 bases matching TRBD2. With 2 bases clipped from V and 5 bases from J, the junction kept 5 bases outside the gene matches. CDR1 and CDR2 (germline): SGDLS, YYNGEE. The CDR3 has 14 amino acids. CDR3 sequence (DNA): TGTGCCAGCAGCGTCTCGGGGGGGTGGGAGACCCAGTACTTC. It specifies CASSVSGGWETQYF. Full variable domain (outside the CDR3, taken from reference TRBV9 and TRBJ2-5): DSGVTQTPKHLITATGQRVTLRCSPRSGDLSVYWYQQSLDQGLQFLIQYYNGEERAKGNILERFSAQQFPDLHSELNLSSLELGDSALYFCASSVSGGWETQYFGPGTRLLVL.

This rearrangement joins TRBV6-5 to TRBJ1-1; D gene unclear. CDR1 is MNHEY, CDR2 SVGAGI, per germline. V gave up 10 bases and J gave up 2 bases, with 14 bases separating them. The CDR3 spans 13 residues. CDR3 coding DNA: TGTGCCATAAAGGAGGCGCAAAACACTGAAGCTTTCTTT. It specifies CAIKEAQNTEAFF.

This clone was detected only a few times. The gene calls are TRBV4-1 and TRBJ2-7; TRBD1 matches at 8 bases. CDR3 length: 16 residues. CDR1 is MGHRA, CDR2 YSYEKL, per germline. V shed 0 bases and J 4 bases; nucleotides not matched to a gene: 8. CDR3 protein: CASSQDITRGLYEQYF. Written as DNA, the CDR3 is TGCGCCAGCAGCCAAGATATTACCAGGGGGCTGTACGAGCAGTACTTC.

In the case of this clone: Lacking the conserved final phenylalanine or tryptophan, this CDR3 likely reflects a read error. The DNA is left out, because the CDR3 cannot be placed on it with certainty; the CDR3 is given as TCRdb lists it. The chain employs TRBV5-6 and TRBJ1-1; the D call of TRBD1 is as the table states it, not checked on the DNA. The CDR3 extends over 12 residues, inclusive of both ends. The V gene's germline CDR1 is SGHDT and CDR2 YYEEEE. CDR3 in amino acids: CASSFDRGRVQL.

V gene TRBV5-1 combines with J gene TRBJ2-1, with 8 bases that match TRBD1. Germline assignment: CDR1 SGHRS and CDR2 YFSETQ. The junction had 6 bases not matched to a gene; V was cut back by 0 bases and J by 7 bases. The CDR3 is 15 residues long. CDR3 region: CASSLEGQGRNEQFF. The CDR3 nucleotides are TGCGCCAGCAGCTTGGAAGGACAGGGCCGAAATGAGCAGTTCTTC.

This clone occurred a few times. The chain joins TRBV30 to TRBJ2-6, with 7 bases fitting TRBD1. J was trimmed by 0 bases and V by 3 bases; bases with no gene match: 14. This CDR3 comprises 19 residues. Germline CDR1 is GTSNPN and CDR2 is SVGIG (reference sequence). CDR3 sequence reads: CAWRALMRQGDSGANVLTF. The CDR3, as DNA: TGTGCCTGGAGGGCGCTGATGCGACAGGGAGACTCTGGGGCCAACGTCCTGACTTTC.

V is TRBV6-1 and J is TRBJ1-1; D unresolved. V shed 7 bases and J shed 1 base, with 13 bases lying between them. Per germline, CDR1 MNHNS and CDR2 SASEGT. The CDR3 runs to 14 residues. Written as DNA, the CDR3 is TGTGCCAGCATCACCGGTTCTTCGAACACTGAAGCTTTCTTT. This encodes CASITGSSNTEAFF.

The chain joins TRBV7-2 to TRBJ1-4; D is unresolved. The CDR3 contains 13 residues. The V gene lost 3 bases and the J gene lost 7 bases, with 9 bases spanning the gap. Germline V gene lookup returns CDR1 SGHTA and CDR2 FQGNSA. The CDR3 here is CASSFFASEKLFF. CDR3 in DNA: TGTGCCAGCAGCTTCTTCGCGAGTGAAAAACTGTTTTTT.

The CDR3 DNA is TGTGCCAGCAGTATGCCTACTAGGAGAAGCCTTCGCACTCCCTACGAGCAGTACTTC. This sequence encodes CASSMPTRRSLRTPYEQYF. V is TRBV27 and J is TRBJ2-7; weak D call: TRBD2 (5 bases). Per the germline V gene, CDR1 is MNHEY and CDR2 is SMNVEV (reference sequence). Trimming stripped 5 bases from V and 2 bases from J, with 28 bases between. The CDR3 is 19 amino acids.

The chain links TRBV18 to TRBJ1-1; 8 bases line up with TRBD1. After removal of 6 bases from V and 1 base from J, the junction contained 10 bases not matched to a gene. This CDR3 has 16 amino acids. Looked up from germline, CDR1 is KGHSH and CDR2 is LQKENI. In nucleotides, the CDR3 is TGTGCCAGCTCCTCCGCCATAGGACAGGGGAACACTGAAGCTTTCTTT. The encoded protein is CASSSAIGQGNTEAFF.

The chain couples TRBV7-9 to TRBJ2-1, with 7 positions matching TRBD2. This CDR3 has 15 residues. CDR1 SEHNR and CDR2 FQNEAQ come from the germline V gene (reference sequence). With V trimmed by 5 bases and J by 11 bases, 15 bases remained unmatched. CDR3: CASSPGVSGLQKQFF. The CDR3 DNA follows: TGTGCCAGCAGCCCGGGGGTTAGCGGGCTGCAAAAGCAGTTCTTC. Together with reference TRBV7-9 and TRBJ2-1, the CDR3 gives the full variable domain: DTGVSQNPRHKITKRGQNVTFRCDPISEHNRLYWYRQTLGQGPEFLTYFQNEAQLEKSRLLSDRFSAERPKGSFSTLEIQRTEQGDSAMYLCASSPGVSGLQKQFFGPGTRLTVL.

This clone has a handful of counts. This chain links TRBV10-3 with TRBJ2-1, with 10 bases lining up with TRBD1. The J segment lost 9 bases and the V segment lost 6 bases, leaving 11 bases of the junction unmatched. From germline, CDR1 is ENHRY and CDR2 SYGVKD. This CDR3 spans 15 amino acids. The CDR3 DNA follows: TGTGCCATCAGCCCCGCCGGGACAGGGGTTTCTGAGCAGTTCTTC. It codes for CAISPAGTGVSEQFF.

The rearrangement uses TRBV29-1 and TRBJ1-1, with D unclear. V dropped 3 bases and J dropped 10 bases, with 12 bases sitting between them. The CDR3 extends over 11 amino acids. CDR1 and CDR2 (germline): SQVTM, ANQGSEA. CDR3 sequence: CSVDEARGAFF. In DNA form, the CDR3 reads TGCAGCGTTGATGAGGCTCGAGGAGCTTTCTTT.

The V gene is TRBV7-9, the J gene TRBJ1-1, with D hard to call. The V end was cut by 5 bases, the J end by 5 bases, with 12 bases between. The CDR3 loop spans 13 amino acids. Germline V gene data show CDR1 as SEHNR and CDR2 as FQNEAQ (reference sequence). CDR3 nucleotides: TGTGCCAGCAGCCGGTTAGAGGGAACTGAAGCTTTCTTT. This encodes CASSRLEGTEAFF.

This chain's CDR3 is CASSVLASGTGELFF. For the CDR3, the DNA is TGTGCCAGCAGTGTACTAGCGTCCGGGACCGGGGAGCTGTTTTTT. The gene calls are TRBV6-4 and TRBJ2-2, with 7 bases lining up with TRBD2. The CDR3 covers 15 residues. V lost 4 bases to trimming and J lost 5 bases; unmatched junction nucleotides: 7. Germline CDR1 is MRHNA and CDR2 is SNTAGT.

This clone showed up just once. CDR3 region: CASRPGTAVNNEQFF. The CDR3 DNA follows: TGTGCCAGCCGGCCGGGGACAGCGGTGAACAATGAGCAGTTCTTC. This chain connects TRBV7-9 to TRBJ2-1; 7 bases match TRBD1. After removal of 8 bases from V and 5 bases from J, the junction contained 12 bases not matched to a gene. The CDR3 covers 15 residues. The germline CDR1 and CDR2 sequences are SEHNR and FQNEAQ (reference sequence).

The chain combines TRBV27 with TRBJ1-4; no firm D call. CDR3 length equals 15 residues. Germline CDR1 MNHEY, CDR2 SMNVEV (reference sequence). Trimming pared 1 base from V and 0 bases from J, leaving 6 bases between. CDR3 DNA sequence: TGTGCCAGCAGTTTATTGAGCTCAACTAATGAAAAACTGTTTTTT. Translated, it gives CASSLLSSTNEKLFF.

This chain connects TRBV2 to TRBJ2-3; the D gene is possibly TRBD1 (5 bases). The CDR3 has 14 residues. Per germline, CDR1 SNHLY and CDR2 FYNNEI. Trimming took 7 bases from V and 4 from J, leaving 15 bases between them. The CDR3 nucleotides read TGTGCCAGCACCATGGCAGGGTGGGCAGATACGCAGTATTTT. It translates to CASTMAGWADTQYF.

The J gene is TRBJ2-1, the V gene TRBV18, with 7 nucleotides matching TRBD1. With V trimmed by 6 bases and J by 7 bases, 9 bases remained unmatched. Per germline, CDR1 KGHSH and CDR2 LQKENI. This CDR3 spans 14 amino acids. In nucleotides, the CDR3 is TGTGCCAGCTCGCCGGGACAGAATTTTAATGAGCAGTTCTTC. Translation gives CASSPGQNFNEQFF.